These T cell receptor beta chains were read from a single sample in a study of cytomegalovirus exposure and HLA in healthy donors. Sequencing was performed with immunoSEQ multiplex PCR; in TCRdb, only in-frame clones are kept and a portion is missing. The repertoire holds roughly 150,000 clones, with around 78% as singletons. Sequenced: PBMCs. The receptors were gathered from a woman aged 40 to 50 in good health and CMV-seronegative. The CDR3 runs from the conserved cysteine through the conserved F or W. Fields, in order: clone size, D gene, V gene, J gene, CDR3 protein, CDR3 DNA. The D gene is left open where the match is weak. The listing skips clone size in some rows; elsewhere it reads once, few, many or a size class.

>-|TRBD1|TRBV27|TRBJ2-2
CASSSSRADREPNTGELFF
TGTGCCAGCAGTAGTTCCAGGGCGGACAGGGAACCGAACACCGGGGAGCTGTTTTTT
>-|TRBD1|TRBV7-2|TRBJ1-1
CASSSTGTGGDTEAFF
TGTGCCAGCAGCTCTACCGGGACAGGGGGCGACACTGAAGCTTTCTTT
>-|TRBD2|TRBV29-1|TRBJ2-5
CSVGRESRETQYF
TGCAGCGTTGGGCGGGAGTCCCGGGAGACCCAGTACTTC
>-|TRBD2|TRBV30|TRBJ2-3
CAWRGTSGKRDTQYF
TGTGCCTGGAGGGGGACTAGCGGGAAGAGAGATACGCAGTATTTT
>few|-|TRBV11-3|TRBJ2-5
CASSKSGLGGQETQYF
TGTGCCAGCTCAAAATCGGGCCTCGGAGGACAAGAGACCCAGTACTTC
>-|TRBD2|TRBV14|TRBJ2-1
CASSQSRGGSSEQFF
TGTGCCAGCAGCCAATCTCGGGGGGGTAGCAGTGAGCAGTTCTTC
>-|TRBD2|TRBV11-3|TRBJ2-3
CASSLGTSGRTDTQYF
TGTGCCAGCAGCTTAGGGACTAGCGGGAGAACAGATACGCAGTATTTT
>once|-|TRBV6-1|TRBJ1-1
CASTLRTMNTEAFF
TGTGCCAGCACCCTGCGCACTATGAACACTGAAGCTTTCTTT
>-|TRBD1|TRBV6-6|TRBJ1-2
CASSQGDFYGYTF
TGTGCCAGCAGTCAGGGGGACTTTTATGGCTACACCTTC
>-|TRBD2|TRBV18|TRBJ2-7
CASSPRGTSGRTYEQYF
TGTGCCAGCTCACCCAGAGGGACTAGCGGGAGAACCTACGAGCAGTACTTC
>-|TRBD1|TRBV9|TRBJ1-2
CASSDPRQGAFYGYTF
TGTGCCAGCAGCGACCCGCGACAGGGGGCTTTCTATGGCTACACCTTC
>-|-|TRBV6-1|TRBJ2-1
CASSAPIGDEQFF
TGTGCCAGCAGTGCGCCGATAGGAGATGAGCAGTTCTTC
>-|TRBD2|TRBV29-1|TRBJ2-7
CSVERESAGGEQYF
TGCAGCGTTGAACGGGAATCAGCGGGAGGCGAGCAGTACTTC
>once|-|TRBV25-1|TRBJ2-1
CASSEYPESYNEQFF
TGTGCCAGCAGTGAATATCCGGAGTCCTACAATGAGCAGTTCTTC
>-|-|TRBV5-1|TRBJ2-1
CASSLGSHQNEQFF
TGCGCCAGCAGCTTGGGATCACACCAAAATGAGCAGTTCTTC
>once|-|TRBV30|TRBJ2-7
CAWSVGVDEQYF
TGTGCCTGGAGTGTAGGAGTTGACGAGCAGTACTTC
>-|TRBD1|TRBV28|TRBJ2-7
CASSIPGQSYEQYF
TGTGCCAGCAGTATCCCGGGACAGTCCTACGAGCAGTACTTC
>few|-|TRBV6-1|TRBJ2-7
CASMHPTGTYEQYF
TGTGCCAGCATGCATCCCACAGGAACCTACGAGCAGTACTTC
>few|TRBD1|TRBV2|TRBJ1-5
CASRGTGDSQPQHF
TGTGCCAGCAGAGGGACAGGGGATAGTCAGCCCCAGCATTTT
>-|-|TRBV6-5|TRBJ2-1
CASSYGGHYNEQFF
TGTGCCAGCAGTTACGGCGGACACTACAATGAGCAGTTCTTC
>-|-|TRBV27|TRBJ2-1
CASRIWRGEQFF
TGTGCCAGCAGAATATGGCGGGGTGAGCAGTTCTTC